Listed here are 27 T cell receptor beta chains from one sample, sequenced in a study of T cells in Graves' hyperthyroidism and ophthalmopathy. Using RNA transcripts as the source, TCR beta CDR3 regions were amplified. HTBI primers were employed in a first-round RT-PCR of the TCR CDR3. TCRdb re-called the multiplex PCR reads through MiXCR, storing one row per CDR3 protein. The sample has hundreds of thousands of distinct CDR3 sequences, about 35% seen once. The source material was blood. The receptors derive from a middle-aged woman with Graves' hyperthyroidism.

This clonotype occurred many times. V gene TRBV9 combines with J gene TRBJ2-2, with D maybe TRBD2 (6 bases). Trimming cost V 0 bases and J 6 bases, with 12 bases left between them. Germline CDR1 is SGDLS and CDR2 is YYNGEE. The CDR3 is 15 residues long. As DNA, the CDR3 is TGTGCCAGCAGCGTAGGACTAGAAGTCGCCGGGGAGCTGTTTTTT. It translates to CASSVGLEVAGELFF.

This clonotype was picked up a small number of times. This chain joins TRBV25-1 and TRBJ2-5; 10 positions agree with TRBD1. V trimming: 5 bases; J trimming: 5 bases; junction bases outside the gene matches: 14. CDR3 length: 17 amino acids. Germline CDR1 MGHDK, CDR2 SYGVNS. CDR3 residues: CASSYSPGQGSWETQYF. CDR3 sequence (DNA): TGTGCCAGCAGTTACTCGCCGGGACAGGGGTCGTGGGAGACCCAGTACTTC.

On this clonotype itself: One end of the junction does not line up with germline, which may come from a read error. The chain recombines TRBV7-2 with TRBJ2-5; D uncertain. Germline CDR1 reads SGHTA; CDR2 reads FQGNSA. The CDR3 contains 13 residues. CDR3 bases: TGTGCCAGCAGCCTGGTCGCGGAAGAGACCCAGTGCTTC. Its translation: CASSLVAEETQCF.

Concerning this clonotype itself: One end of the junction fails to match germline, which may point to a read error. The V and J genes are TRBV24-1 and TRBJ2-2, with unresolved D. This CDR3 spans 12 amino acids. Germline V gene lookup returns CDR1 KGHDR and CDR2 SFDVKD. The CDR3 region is CASSPLNGELFF. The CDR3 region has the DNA TGTGCCAGCAGTCCCCTCAACGGGGAGCTGTTTTTT.

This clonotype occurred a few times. CDR3 DNA sequence: TGTGCCAGCAGCCCCCGGACTAGCGGATTGCAGTATTTT. This codes for CASSPRTSGLQYF. The chain employs TRBV7-9 and TRBJ2-3; 10 nucleotides align to TRBD2. The V and J ends lost 5 bases and 11 bases, in that order; junction bases with no gene match: 7. Looked up from germline, CDR1 is SEHNR and CDR2 is FQNEAQ (reference sequence). CDR3 length: 13 amino acids.

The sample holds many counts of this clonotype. CDR3 sequence reads: CAISVGGADQPQHF. The CDR3, as DNA: TGTGCCATCAGTGTCGGGGGGGCGGATCAGCCCCAGCATTTT. The rearrangement joins TRBV10-3 to TRBJ1-5; D may be TRBD1 (6 bases). The CDR3 is 14 residues long. V was shortened by 4 bases and J by 5 bases, with 12 bases between the two germline ends. CDR1 and CDR2 (germline): ENHRY, SYGVKD.

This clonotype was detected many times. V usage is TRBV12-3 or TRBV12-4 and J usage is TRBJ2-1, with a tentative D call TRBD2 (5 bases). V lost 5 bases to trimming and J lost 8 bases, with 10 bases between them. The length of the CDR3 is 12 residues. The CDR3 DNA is TGTGCCAGCAGTCCCACCGGGGATGAGCAGTTCTTC. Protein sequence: CASSPTGDEQFF.

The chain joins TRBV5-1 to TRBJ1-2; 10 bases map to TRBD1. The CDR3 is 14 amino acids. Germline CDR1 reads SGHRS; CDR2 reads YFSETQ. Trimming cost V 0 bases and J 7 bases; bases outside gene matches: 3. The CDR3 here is CASSLDGTGVGYTF. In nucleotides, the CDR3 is TGCGCCAGCAGCTTGGATGGGACAGGGGTTGGCTACACCTTC.

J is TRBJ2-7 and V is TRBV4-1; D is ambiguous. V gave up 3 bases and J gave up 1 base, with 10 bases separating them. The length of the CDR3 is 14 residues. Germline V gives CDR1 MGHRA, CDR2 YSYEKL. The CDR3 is CASSHYSFSYEQYF. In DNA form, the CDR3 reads TGCGCCAGCAGCCATTATTCCTTTTCCTACGAGCAGTACTTC.

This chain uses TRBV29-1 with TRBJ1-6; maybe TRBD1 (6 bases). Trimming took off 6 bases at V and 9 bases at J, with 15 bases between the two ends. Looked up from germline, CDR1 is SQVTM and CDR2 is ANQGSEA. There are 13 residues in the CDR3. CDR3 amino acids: CSVSGQQGSPLHF. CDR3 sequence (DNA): TGCAGCGTCTCTGGACAGCAGGGTTCACCCCTCCACTTT. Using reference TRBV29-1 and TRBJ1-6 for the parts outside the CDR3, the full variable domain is SAVISQKPSRDICQRGTSLTIQCQVDSQVTMMFWYRQQPGQSLTLIATANQGSEATYESGFVIDKFPISRPNLTFSTLTVSNMSPEDSSIYLCSVSGQQGSPLHFGNGTRLTVT.

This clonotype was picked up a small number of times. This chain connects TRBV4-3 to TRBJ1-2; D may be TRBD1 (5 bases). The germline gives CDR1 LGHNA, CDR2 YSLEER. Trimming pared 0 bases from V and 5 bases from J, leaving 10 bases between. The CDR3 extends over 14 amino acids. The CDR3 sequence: CASSQEIQEYGYTF. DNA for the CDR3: TGCGCCAGCAGCCAAGAAATACAGGAATATGGCTACACCTTC.

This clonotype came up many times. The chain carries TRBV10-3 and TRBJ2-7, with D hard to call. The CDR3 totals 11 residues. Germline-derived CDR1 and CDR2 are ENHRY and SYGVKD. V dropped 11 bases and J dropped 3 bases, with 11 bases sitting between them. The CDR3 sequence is CAVRDFYEQYF. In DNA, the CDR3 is TGTGCCGTCCGCGACTTCTACGAGCAGTACTTC.

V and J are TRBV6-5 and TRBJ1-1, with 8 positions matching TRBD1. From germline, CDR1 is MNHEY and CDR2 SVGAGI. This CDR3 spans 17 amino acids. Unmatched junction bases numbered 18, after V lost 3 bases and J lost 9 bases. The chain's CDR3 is CASSYDGQGRTTGKAFF. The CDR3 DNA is TGTGCCAGCAGTTATGACGGACAGGGACGAACCACGGGAAAAGCTTTCTTT.

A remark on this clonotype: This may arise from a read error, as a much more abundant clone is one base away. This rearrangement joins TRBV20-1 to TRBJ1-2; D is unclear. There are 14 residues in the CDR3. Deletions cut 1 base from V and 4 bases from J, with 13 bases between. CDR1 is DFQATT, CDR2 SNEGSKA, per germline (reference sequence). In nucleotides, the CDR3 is TGCAGTGCTAGAGTCGGGGATTGGGGCTATGGCTACACCTTC. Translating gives CSARVGDWGYGYTF.

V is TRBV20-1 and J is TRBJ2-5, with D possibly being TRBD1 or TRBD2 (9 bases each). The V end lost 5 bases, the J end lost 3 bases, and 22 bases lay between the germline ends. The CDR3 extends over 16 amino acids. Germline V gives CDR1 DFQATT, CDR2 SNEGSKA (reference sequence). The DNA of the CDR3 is TGCAGTGCTTTATACAGGGGGCTAGCGGGGAAAGAGACCCAGTACTTC. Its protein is CSALYRGLAGKETQYF.

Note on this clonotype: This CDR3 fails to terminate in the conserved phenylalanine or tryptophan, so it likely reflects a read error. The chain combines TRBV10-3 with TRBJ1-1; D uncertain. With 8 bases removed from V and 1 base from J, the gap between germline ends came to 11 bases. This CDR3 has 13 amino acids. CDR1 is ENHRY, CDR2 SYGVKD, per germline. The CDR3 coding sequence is TGTGCCATCGCGGACGCGGAGAACACTGAAGCTTTCCTT. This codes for CAIADAENTEAFL.

CDR3 sequence reads: CASSLWDIFSPLHF. CDR3 DNA: TGTGCCAGCAGCTTATGGGACATCTTCTCACCCCTCCACTTT. V and J are TRBV7-2 and TRBJ1-6; TRBD1 might be the D (6 bases). CDR1 and CDR2 from the germline V gene are SGHTA and FQGNSA. The length of the CDR3 is 14 residues. V dropped 2 bases and J dropped 10 bases, with 12 bases sitting between them.

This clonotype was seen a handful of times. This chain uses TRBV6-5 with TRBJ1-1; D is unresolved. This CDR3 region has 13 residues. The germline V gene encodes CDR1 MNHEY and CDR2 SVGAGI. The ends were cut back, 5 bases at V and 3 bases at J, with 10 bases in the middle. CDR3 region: CASSHRTYTEAFF. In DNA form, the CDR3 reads TGTGCCAGCAGTCACAGAACTTACACTGAAGCTTTCTTT.

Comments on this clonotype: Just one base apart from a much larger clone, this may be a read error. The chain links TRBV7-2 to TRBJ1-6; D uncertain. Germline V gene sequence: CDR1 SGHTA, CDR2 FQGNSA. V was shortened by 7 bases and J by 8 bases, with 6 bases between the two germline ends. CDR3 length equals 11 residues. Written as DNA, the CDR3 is TGTGCCAGCACCCCCCATTCACCCCTCCACTTT. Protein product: CASTPHSPLHF.

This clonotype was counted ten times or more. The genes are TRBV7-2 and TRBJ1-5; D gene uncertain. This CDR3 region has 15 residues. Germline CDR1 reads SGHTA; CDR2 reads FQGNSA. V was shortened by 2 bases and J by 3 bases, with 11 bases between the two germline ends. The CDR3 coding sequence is TGTGCCAGCAGCTTAAGCCGGGATTTCAATCAGCCCCAGCATTTT. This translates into CASSLSRDFNQPQHF.

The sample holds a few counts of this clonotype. CDR3: CASRFVGYEQYF. The DNA for the CDR3 is TGTGCCAGCAGGTTTGTCGGCTACGAGCAGTACTTC. The chain combines TRBV12-3 or TRBV12-4 with TRBJ2-7; the D is unclear. The V and J ends lost 6 bases and 3 bases respectively, with 9 bases between them. CDR3 length: 12 residues.

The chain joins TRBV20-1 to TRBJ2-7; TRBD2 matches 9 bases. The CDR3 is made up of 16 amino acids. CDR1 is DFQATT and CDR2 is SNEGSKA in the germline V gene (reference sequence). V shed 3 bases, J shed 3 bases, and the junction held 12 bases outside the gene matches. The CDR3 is CSASFVASGTYYEQYF. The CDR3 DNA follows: TGCAGTGCTAGTTTCGTCGCTAGCGGGACATACTACGAGCAGTACTTC.

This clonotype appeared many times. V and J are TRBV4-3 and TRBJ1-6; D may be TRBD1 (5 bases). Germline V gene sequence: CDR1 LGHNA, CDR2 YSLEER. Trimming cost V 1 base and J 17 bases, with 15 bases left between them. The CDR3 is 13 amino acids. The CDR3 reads CASSQGVGQGVHF. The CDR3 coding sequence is TGCGCCAGCAGCCAAGGAGTGGGGCAGGGTGTCCACTTT.

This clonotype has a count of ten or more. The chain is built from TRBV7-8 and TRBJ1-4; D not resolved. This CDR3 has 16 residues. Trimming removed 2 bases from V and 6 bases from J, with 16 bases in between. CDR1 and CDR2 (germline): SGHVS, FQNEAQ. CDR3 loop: CASSLSLRAIDEKLFF. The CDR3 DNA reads TGTGCCAGCAGCTTATCGCTTCGAGCCATAGATGAAAAACTGTTTTTT.

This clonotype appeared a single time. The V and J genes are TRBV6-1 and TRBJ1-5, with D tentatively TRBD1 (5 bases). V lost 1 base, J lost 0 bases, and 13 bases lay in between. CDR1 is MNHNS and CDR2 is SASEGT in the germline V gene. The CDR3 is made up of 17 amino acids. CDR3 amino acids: CASSEELGAVSNQPQHF. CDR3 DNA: TGTGCCAGCAGTGAAGAATTAGGGGCAGTTAGCAATCAGCCCCAGCATTTT.

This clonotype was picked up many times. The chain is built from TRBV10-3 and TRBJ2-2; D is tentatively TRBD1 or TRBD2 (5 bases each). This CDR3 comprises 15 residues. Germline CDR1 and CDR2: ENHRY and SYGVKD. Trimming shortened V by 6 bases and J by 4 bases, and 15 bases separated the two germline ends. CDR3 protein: CAISRRDLTTGELFF. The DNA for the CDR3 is TGTGCCATCAGCCGCCGGGACCTCACCACCGGGGAGCTGTTTTTT.

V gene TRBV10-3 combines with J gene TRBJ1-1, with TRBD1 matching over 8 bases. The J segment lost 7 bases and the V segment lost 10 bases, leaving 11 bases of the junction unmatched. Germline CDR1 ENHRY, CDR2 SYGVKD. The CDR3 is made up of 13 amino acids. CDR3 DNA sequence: TGTGCCACCCTAACGGGACAGGATAGTGAAGCTTTCTTT. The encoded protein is CATLTGQDSEAFF.